These 20 T cell receptor beta chains share one sample of origin, sequenced in a study of cytomegalovirus exposure and HLA in healthy donors. The PCR employed 60 Vbeta primers together with 13 Jbeta primers. Profiling relied on immunoSEQ multiplex PCR, and the TCRdb table lists in-frame clones only, not all of them. Of 180,000 or so clones listed, 70% to 85% are singletons. The sequencing sample was made of PBMCs. The receptors originated from a man between 18 and 35 years old in good health and CMV-seronegative.

J is TRBJ2-7 and V is TRBV2; TRBD1 might be the D (6 bases). This CDR3 comprises 14 residues. V lost 8 bases and J 5 bases, leaving 19 bases between the germline ends. Germline-derived CDR1 and CDR2 are SNHLY and FYNNEI. The CDR3 DNA sequence: TGTGCCAGCCATACCCGAGGGGGTCTCCACGAGCAGTACTTC. Its translation is CASHTRGGLHEQYF.

V gene TRBV7-2 combines with J gene TRBJ2-7; 8 bases agree with TRBD2. Germline lookup yields CDR1 SGHTA and CDR2 FQGNSA. V was pared by 4 bases and J by 3 bases, with 11 bases of the junction left unmatched. The CDR3 loop spans 16 amino acids. In DNA, the CDR3 is TGTGCCAGCAGCTCCCAGTTAGCGGGGACTCGCTACGAGCAGTACTTC. This sequence encodes CASSSQLAGTRYEQYF.

A few counts support this clone. The chain employs TRBV11-2 and TRBJ1-2, with a tentative D call TRBD1 (6 bases). Germline loops: CDR1 SGHAT, CDR2 FQNNGV. This CDR3 is built from 13 residues. V was shortened by 7 bases and J by 4 bases, with 13 bases between the two germline ends. The CDR3 region is CASIDRSSYGYTF. The DNA of the CDR3 is TGTGCCAGCATCGACAGGTCGTCCTATGGCTACACCTTC.

The rearrangement joins TRBV6-4 to TRBJ2-3, with TRBD1 as a possible D gene (5 bases). Germline V gene lookup returns CDR1 MRHNA and CDR2 SNTAGT. This CDR3 comprises 15 residues. V lost 8 bases and J 0 bases, leaving 15 bases between the germline ends. The CDR3 sequence is CASAQGISSTDTQYF. The CDR3 region has the DNA TGTGCCAGCGCCCAGGGAATTTCTAGCACAGATACGCAGTATTTT.

As regards this clone: Other DNA sequences of this sample code for an identical CDR3. The rearrangement uses TRBV7-9 and TRBJ2-3; tentative D call: TRBD2 (7 bases). V was trimmed by 5 bases and J by 0 bases, leaving 12 bases between them. Germline V CDR1 and CDR2: SEHNR, FQNEAQ (reference sequence). This CDR3 has 15 amino acids. The CDR3 region has the DNA TGTGCCAGCAGCCTTGCGGGGGCTAGCACAGATACGCAGTATTTT. Translated: CASSLAGASTDTQYF. Based on the CDR3 plus reference TRBV7-9 and TRBJ2-3, the full variable domain is DTGVSQNPRHKITKRGQNVTFRCDPISEHNRLYWYRQTLGQGPEFLTYFQNEAQLEKSRLLSDRFSAERPKGSFSTLEIQRTEQGDSAMYLCASSLAGASTDTQYFGPGTRLTVL.

The rearrangement links TRBV27 to TRBJ1-2; the match to TRBD1 covers 7 bases. This CDR3 is 18 amino acids long. CDR1 MNHEY and CDR2 SMNVEV come from the germline V gene (reference sequence). V gave up 0 bases and J gave up 3 bases; unmatched junction bases: 13. The DNA for the CDR3 is TGTGCCAGCAGTTTATCCGGGGTACCGGGACAGATACACTATGGCTACACCTTC. Protein product: CASSLSGVPGQIHYGYTF.

The CDR3 is CASSQVSRTGGSYEQYF. The CDR3 coding sequence is TGCGCCAGCAGCCAAGTATCTAGGACAGGGGGCAGCTACGAGCAGTACTTC. The chain is built from TRBV4-3 and TRBJ2-7, with 11 bases that match TRBD1. CDR1 is LGHNA, CDR2 YSLEER, per germline. The CDR3 is 17 residues long. V lost 1 base, J lost 3 bases, and 8 bases stayed unmatched.

The chain recombines TRBV29-1 with TRBJ2-3, with unresolved D. CDR3 length: 12 amino acids. The V end lost 6 bases, the J end lost 4 bases, and 11 bases lay between the germline ends. Germline CDR1 is SQVTM and CDR2 is ANQGSEA. The CDR3 DNA follows: TGCAGCGTCGTAACCACGGCAGATACGCAGTATTTT. This translates into CSVVTTADTQYF.

The genes are TRBV18 and TRBJ1-5; D is unclear. The CDR3 length is 14 residues. Looked up from germline, CDR1 is KGHSH and CDR2 is LQKENI. Trimming left V 6 bases short and J 6 bases short, with 15 bases between. CDR3 coding DNA: TGTGCCAGCTCGGCATCGAGGGAGGGTCAGCCCCAGCATTTT. Translation gives CASSASREGQPQHF.

The table lists this clone with a few counts. The V call is TRBV5-4, the J call TRBJ2-2, with D possibly being TRBD1 (6 bases). The ends were cut back, 5 bases at V and 3 bases at J, with 11 bases in the middle. The CDR3 loop spans 14 amino acids. The V gene's germline CDR1 is SGHNT and CDR2 YYREEE (reference sequence). CDR3 DNA: TGTGCCAGCAGATGGGACATCTACACCGGGGAGCTGTTTTTT. Its translation: CASRWDIYTGELFF.

This rearrangement joins TRBV7-9 to TRBJ2-3, with D possibly being TRBD2 (5 bases). This CDR3 has 16 residues. The germline V gene has CDR1 SEHNR and CDR2 FQNEAQ (reference sequence). V lost 1 base and J 0 bases, leaving 11 bases between the germline ends. The CDR3 sequence is CASSLVTGSSTDTQYF. CDR3 nucleotides: TGTGCCAGCAGCTTAGTTACGGGGTCGAGCACAGATACGCAGTATTTT.

This chain connects TRBV7-2 to TRBJ2-5; 13 nucleotides agree with TRBD2. After removal of 0 bases from V and 5 bases from J, the junction contained 9 bases not matched to a gene. Germline V gene data show CDR1 as SGHTA and CDR2 as FQGNSA. This CDR3 is 18 amino acids long. The CDR3 region has the DNA TGTGCCAGCAGCTTAGCCCTACTAGCGGGAGGGGTGGGGGAGACCCAGTACTTC. This encodes CASSLALLAGGVGETQYF. The full variable domain, rest sourced from reference TRBV7-2 and TRBJ2-5, is GAGVSQSPSNKVTEKGKDVELRCDPISGHTALYWYRQSLGQGLEFLIYFQGNSAPDKSGLPSDRFSAERTGGSVSTLTIQRTQQEDSAVYLCASSLALLAGGVGETQYFGPGTRLLVL.

The J gene is TRBJ1-5, the V gene TRBV30; 7 bases are a match to TRBD1. CDR3 length: 15 amino acids. The V gene's germline CDR1 is GTSNPN and CDR2 SVGIG (reference sequence). V trimming: 3 bases; J trimming: 3 bases; junction bases outside the gene matches: 8. The CDR3 region is CAWRVKGTVNQPQHF. DNA of the CDR3: TGTGCCTGGAGGGTTAAGGGGACAGTCAATCAGCCCCAGCATTTT.

This chain joins TRBV7-8 and TRBJ2-3, with 8 nucleotides matching TRBD2. CDR1 SGHVS and CDR2 FQNEAQ come from the germline V gene. This CDR3 is 17 amino acids long. V lost 1 base, J lost 2 bases, and 8 bases stayed unmatched. In DNA, the CDR3 is TGTGCCAGCAGCTTAGGGACTAGCCCCGCTAACACAGATACGCAGTATTTT. Its protein product is CASSLGTSPANTDTQYF.

The chain recombines TRBV2 with TRBJ1-4; 12 bases fit TRBD1. The CDR3 consists of 15 residues. CDR1 SNHLY and CDR2 FYNNEI come from the germline V gene. Trimming took 6 bases from V and 10 from J; bases not matched to a gene: 9. The CDR3 DNA follows: TGTGCCAGCAGGTCCTCGGGACAGGGGGCGAGAAAACTGTTTTTT. Protein sequence: CASRSSGQGARKLFF.

The chain recombines TRBV14 with TRBJ1-2; no clear D gene. V was trimmed by 4 bases and J by 4 bases, leaving 13 bases between them. There are 14 residues in the CDR3. In germline, CDR1 is SGHDN, CDR2 FVKESK. CDR3 sequence (DNA): TGTGCCAGCAGCCTGGGGAGGTTCAGCTATGGCTACACCTTC. It is translated as CASSLGRFSYGYTF.

The chain is built from TRBV19 and TRBJ2-7; D is perhaps TRBD2 (7 bases). Per germline, CDR1 LNHDA and CDR2 SQIVND (reference sequence). CDR3 length: 13 amino acids. Trimming removed 3 bases from V and 5 bases from J, with 11 bases in between. The CDR3: CASSIGGQNEQYF. The CDR3 bases are TGTGCCAGTAGTATCGGGGGGCAGAACGAGCAGTACTTC. The whole variable domain, remainder taken from reference TRBV19 and TRBJ2-7, is DGGITQSPKYLFRKEGQNVTLSCEQNLNHDAMYWYRQDPGQGLRLIYYSQIVNDFQKGDIAEGYSVSREKKESFPLTVTSAQKNPTAFYLCASSIGGQNEQYFGPGTRLTVT.

This clone was found a few times. The chain couples TRBV7-2 to TRBJ2-7; weak D call: TRBD2 (5 bases). Germline assignment: CDR1 SGHTA and CDR2 FQGNSA. The CDR3 totals 15 residues. V shed 5 bases and J shed 0 bases, with 14 bases lying between them. The chain's CDR3 is CASSTSWTASYEQYF. The CDR3 DNA sequence: TGTGCCAGCAGCACTAGTTGGACGGCCTCCTACGAGCAGTACTTC.

The J gene is TRBJ2-7, the V gene TRBV7-9; 9 bases are a match to TRBD1. From germline, CDR1 is SEHNR and CDR2 FQNEAQ (reference sequence). The CDR3 has 16 amino acids. The V gene end was trimmed by 3 bases and the J gene end by 1 base; junction bases not matched to a gene: 7. CDR3 sequence reads: CASSLRGDRASYEQYF. Here the CDR3 DNA reads TGTGCCAGCAGCTTGAGAGGGGACAGGGCATCCTACGAGCAGTACTTC.

The chain uses TRBV5-1 and TRBJ1-1; 9 bases match TRBD1. The CDR3 length is 14 residues. Germline V gene sequence: CDR1 SGHRS, CDR2 YFSETQ. The V and J ends lost 0 bases and 6 bases, in that order; junction bases with no gene match: 3. In DNA form, the CDR3 reads TGCGCCAGCAGCTTGGGGGACAGGGAGGCTGAAGCTTTCTTT. Its protein is CASSLGDREAEAFF.